This T cell receptor beta chain was recorded in a study of T cell responses to AZD1222 COVID-19 vaccine. The CDR3 loop spans 13 amino acids. CDR1 SNHLY and CDR2 FYNNEI come from the germline V gene. Trimming removed 5 bases from V and 3 bases from J, with 11 bases in between. Generated by immunoSEQ multiplex PCR, the TCRdb table keeps only in-frame clones and is missing some. The sample records about 120,000 clones, roughly nine tenths being singletons. This sequence originates from an adult who received the AZD1222 COVID-19 vaccine. The chain employs TRBV2 and TRBJ2-7; TRBD1 might be the D (5 bases). This specimen consisted of peripheral blood, obtained 28 days after the second AZD1222 dose. The CDR3 is CASSPDRGYEQYF. CDR3 DNA sequence: TGTGCCAGCAGTCCTGACAGAGGCTACGAGCAGTACTTC.